These 8 T cell receptor beta chains originate from one sample sequenced in a study of cytomegalovirus exposure and HLA in healthy donors. PCR amplification relied on 60 Vbeta primers (plus 13 Jbeta primers). Libraries were prepared by immunoSEQ multiplex PCR; TCRdb keeps only in-frame clonotypes and omits some of them. The sample contains around 150,000 clones, around 75% of which appear only once. Source material: PBMCs. The receptors derive from a human donor in good health.

This chain links TRBV11-2 with TRBJ2-1; tentatively, D is TRBD2 (6 bases). The CDR3 consists of 19 residues. The germline gives CDR1 SGHAT, CDR2 FQNNGV. V lost 4 bases, J lost 2 bases, and 24 bases lay in between. The CDR3 region has the DNA TGTGCCAGCAGCTCCCTGCTCCGGGGGAGAAATGCGCCCTACAATGAGCAGTTCTTC. Translated, it gives CASSSLLRGRNAPYNEQFF.

The rearrangement links TRBV25-1 to TRBJ2-5; D not certain. CDR1 is MGHDK and CDR2 is SYGVNS in the germline V gene. This CDR3 spans 13 amino acids. Trimming removed 1 base at V and 5 bases at J, with 8 bases between. CDR3 region: CASSELERETQYF. In DNA, the CDR3 is TGTGCCAGCAGTGAATTGGAGAGGGAGACCCAGTACTTC.

This sequence joins TRBV5-4 and TRBJ2-4; TRBD1 matches 10 bases. V lost 4 bases and J lost 4; bases outside the gene matches: 8. Germline loops: CDR1 SGHNT, CDR2 YYREEE (reference sequence). CDR3 length: 16 amino acids. The CDR3 sequence is CASSTPRQGAKNIQYF. The CDR3 DNA reads as TGTGCCAGCAGCACACCCAGACAGGGGGCAAAAAACATTCAGTACTTC.

The rearrangement joins TRBV19 to TRBJ1-1, with D perhaps TRBD1 (5 bases). The length of the CDR3 is 13 residues. From germline, CDR1 is LNHDA and CDR2 SQIVND (reference sequence). V lost 6 bases and J lost 1, with 9 bases in between. The chain's CDR3 is CASRGGRNTEAFF. The CDR3 DNA reads as TGTGCCAGTAGGGGGGGTCGGAACACTGAAGCTTTCTTT.

This rearrangement joins TRBV27 to TRBJ1-5; D is perhaps TRBD1 (6 bases). Trimming took 8 bases from V and 3 from J, leaving 11 bases between them. Germline-derived CDR1 and CDR2 are MNHEY and SMNVEV (reference sequence). The CDR3 extends over 13 amino acids. CDR3 loop: CASATGNNQPQHF. CDR3 DNA sequence: TGTGCCAGCGCCACAGGGAACAATCAGCCCCAGCATTTT.

This clone was picked up one time. The V call is TRBV4-1, the J call TRBJ2-1; 11 positions agree with TRBD1. After removal of 3 bases from V and 3 bases from J, the junction contained 1 base not matched to a gene. The CDR3 consists of 15 residues. Germline assignment: CDR1 MGHRA and CDR2 YSYEKL. This CDR3 is CASSQGTGGYNEQFF. For the CDR3, the DNA is TGCGCCAGCAGCCAGGGGACAGGGGGCTACAATGAGCAGTTCTTC.

The rearrangement links TRBV5-4 to TRBJ2-7; D may be TRBD2 (6 bases). This CDR3 region has 14 residues. The ends were cut back, 4 bases at V and 3 bases at J, with 14 bases in the middle. Germline V gene sequence: CDR1 SGHNT, CDR2 YYREEE (reference sequence). CDR3 amino acids: CASSPGTGLYEQYF. The CDR3 bases are TGTGCCAGCAGCCCCGGGACTGGCCTCTACGAGCAGTACTTC. Drawing the rest from reference TRBV5-4 and TRBJ2-7, the complete variable domain is ETGVTQSPTHLIKTRGQQVTLRCSSQSGHNTVSWYQQALGQGPQFIFQYYREEENGRGNFPPRFSGLQFPNYSSELNVNALELDDSALYLCASSPGTGLYEQYFGPGTRLTVT.

V and J are TRBV7-8 and TRBJ2-1; 15 positions match TRBD2. The CDR3 sequence is 17 residues long. J gave up 9 bases and V 5 bases, and 11 bases lay outside the gene matches. Germline V gene sequence: CDR1 SGHVS, CDR2 FQNEAQ. The CDR3 sequence is CASSLPGLAGGRVEQFF. The CDR3 region has the DNA TGTGCCAGCAGCCTACCGGGACTAGCGGGGGGCCGGGTTGAGCAGTTCTTC.